The 20 T cell receptor beta chains below come from one sample, sequenced in a study of T cell responses to AZD1222 COVID-19 vaccine. Generated by immunoSEQ multiplex PCR, the TCRdb table keeps only in-frame clones and is missing some. Of about 50,000 clones in the sample, approximately 85% were seen once. Material: peripheral blood, obtained on day 0 of AZD1222 vaccination. These receptors came from an adult in good health.

The chain combines TRBV29-1 with TRBJ1-4; D not resolved. CDR1 is SQVTM and CDR2 is ANQGSEA in the germline V gene. V lost 1 base to trimming and J lost 7 bases, with 13 bases between them. There are 14 residues in the CDR3. In DNA form, the CDR3 reads TGCAGCGTTGAAGCGGGCCGAGGTGGTGAAAAACTGTTTTTT. Translation gives CSVEAGRGGEKLFF.

V gene TRBV7-3 combines with J gene TRBJ2-2; D is undetermined. Trimming stripped 2 bases from V and 3 bases from J, with 4 bases between. The CDR3 loop spans 13 amino acids. Germline CDR1 and CDR2: SGHTA and FQGTGA. CDR3 loop: CASSLVYTGELFF. The DNA of the CDR3 is TGTGCCAGCAGCTTAGTTTACACCGGGGAGCTGTTTTTT.

The rearrangement uses TRBV6-5 and TRBJ1-2; TRBD1 is a possible D gene (5 bases). CDR1 and CDR2 (germline): MNHEY, SVGAGI. V lost 6 bases and J 6 bases, leaving 14 bases between the germline ends. The CDR3 runs to 13 residues. Written as DNA, the CDR3 is TGTGCCAGCAGCCTTCACAGGTTCGATGGCTACACCTTC. Translating gives CASSLHRFDGYTF.

The chain carries TRBV30 and TRBJ1-2; D ambiguous. The germline CDR1 and CDR2 sequences are GTSNPN and SVGIG (reference sequence). This CDR3 spans 14 amino acids. V was pared by 3 bases and J by 5 bases, with 16 bases between. As DNA, the CDR3 is TGTGCCTGGAGGGGCCCCGGGGAAGGTTATGGCTACACCTTC. This translates into CAWRGPGEGYGYTF.

The chain couples TRBV7-2 to TRBJ2-3; perhaps TRBD2 as D (6 bases). V lost 2 bases to trimming and J lost 0 bases, with 9 bases between them. From germline, CDR1 is SGHTA and CDR2 FQGNSA. The CDR3 has 15 residues. DNA for the CDR3: TGTGCCAGCAGCTTAAGTAGCGGAAGCACAGATACGCAGTATTTT. Protein product: CASSLSSGSTDTQYF.

The V gene is TRBV5-6, the J gene TRBJ1-6; D gene ambiguous. The CDR3 consists of 15 residues. V dropped 5 bases and J dropped 1 base, with 10 bases sitting between them. Per the germline V gene, CDR1 is SGHDT and CDR2 is YYEEEE. The DNA for the CDR3 is TGTGCCAGCAGGACGGCGAGTTCCTATAATTCACCCCTCCACTTT. Translated, it gives CASRTASSYNSPLHF.

The rearrangement joins TRBV5-1 to TRBJ2-6; 7 nucleotides match TRBD1. Germline assignment: CDR1 SGHRS and CDR2 YFSETQ. CDR3 length: 17 amino acids. V dropped 0 bases and J dropped 2; count of bases not matched to a gene: 5. CDR3 in DNA: TGCGCCAGCAGCTTGGGTGACAGGGCTACTGGGGCCAACGTCCTGACTTTC. It translates to CASSLGDRATGANVLTF.

V usage is TRBV15 and J usage is TRBJ2-2; D gene uncertain. The ends were cut back, 0 bases at V and 6 bases at J, with 8 bases in the middle. Germline-derived CDR1 and CDR2 are LNHNV and YYDKDF (reference sequence). The CDR3 runs 14 residues. The CDR3 loop reads CATSRDPVSGELFF. The CDR3 nucleotides read TGTGCCACCAGCAGAGACCCGGTGTCCGGGGAGCTGTTTTTT.

The chain has TRBV24-1 and TRBJ2-2; possibly TRBD1 for D (5 bases). This CDR3 is 16 amino acids long. Looked up from germline, CDR1 is KGHDR and CDR2 is SFDVKD. V was cut by 4 bases and J by 5 bases, with 16 bases left in between. The CDR3 here is CATSELDRFGTGELFF. CDR3 bases: TGTGCCACCAGTGAACTCGACAGATTTGGGACCGGGGAGCTGTTTTTT.

The rearrangement joins TRBV7-8 to TRBJ1-1; possibly TRBD1 for D (5 bases). V gave up 6 bases and J gave up 3 bases, with 11 bases separating them. The CDR3 is 13 residues long. The germline gives CDR1 SGHVS, CDR2 FQNEAQ. The CDR3 loop reads CASSSRVDTEAFF. The CDR3 bases are TGTGCCAGCAGTTCCAGGGTGGACACTGAAGCTTTCTTT. Full variable domain (outside the CDR3, taken from reference TRBV7-8 and TRBJ1-1): GAGVSQSPRYKVAKRGQDVALRCDPISGHVSLFWYQQALGQGPEFLTYFQNEAQLDKSGLPSDRFFAERPEGSVSTLKIQRTQQEDSAVYLCASSSRVDTEAFFGQGTRLTVV.

The chain employs TRBV7-9 and TRBJ2-6; 7 positions match TRBD1. The V gene end was trimmed by 1 base and the J gene end by 0 bases; junction bases not matched to a gene: 9. The germline CDR1 and CDR2 sequences are SEHNR and FQNEAQ (reference sequence). This CDR3 has 19 residues. The CDR3 coding sequence is TGTGCCAGCAGCTTAGTAGGCAGGCAGGGGGACTCTGGGGCCAACGTCCTGACTTTC. It yields the protein CASSLVGRQGDSGANVLTF.

This clone was counted a single time. V gene TRBV10-3 combines with J gene TRBJ2-3; D unresolved. The V gene lost 0 bases and the J gene lost 5 bases, with 6 bases spanning the gap. Germline V gene data show CDR1 as ENHRY and CDR2 as SYGVKD. This CDR3 spans 13 amino acids. This CDR3 reads CAISESDGDTQYF. In DNA form, the CDR3 reads TGTGCCATCAGTGAGTCCGACGGAGATACGCAGTATTTT.

The genes are TRBV7-2 and TRBJ2-7; D may match TRBD1 or TRBD2 (6 bases each). The CDR3 contains 15 residues. Germline values: CDR1 SGHTA, CDR2 FQGNSA. V lost 4 bases, J lost 3 bases, and 16 bases lay in between. CDR3 coding DNA: TGTGCCAGCAGCTCTAGAGGAGGGGGAATCTACGAGCAGTACTTC. The encoded protein is CASSSRGGGIYEQYF. The entire variable domain, with the rest obtained from reference TRBV7-2 and TRBJ2-7, is as follows: GAGVSQSPSNKVTEKGKDVELRCDPISGHTALYWYRQSLGQGLEFLIYFQGNSAPDKSGLPSDRFSAERTGGSVSTLTIQRTQQEDSAVYLCASSSRGGGIYEQYFGPGTRLTVT.

The gene calls are TRBV30 and TRBJ1-5, with TRBD1 identical over 10 bases. Germline CDR1 is GTSNPN and CDR2 is SVGIG (reference sequence). This CDR3 spans 15 amino acids. V shed 5 bases, J shed 2 bases, and the junction held 6 bases outside the gene matches. CDR3 residues: CAWGAGTGGNQPQHF. Written as DNA, the CDR3 is TGTGCCTGGGGGGCAGGGACAGGGGGCAATCAGCCCCAGCATTTT.

The rearrangement uses TRBV7-2 and TRBJ2-3, with 8 bases matching TRBD2. The CDR3 length is 17 residues. V was pared by 4 bases and J by 2 bases, with 11 bases of the junction left unmatched. Germline CDR1 reads SGHTA; CDR2 reads FQGNSA. The CDR3 region has the DNA TGTGCCAGCAGCTACCGCCTAGCGGGTAGATTCACAGATACGCAGTATTTT. Translated, it gives CASSYRLAGRFTDTQYF. The entire variable domain, with the rest obtained from reference TRBV7-2 and TRBJ2-3, is as follows: GAGVSQSPSNKVTEKGKDVELRCDPISGHTALYWYRQSLGQGLEFLIYFQGNSAPDKSGLPSDRFSAERTGGSVSTLTIQRTQQEDSAVYLCASSYRLAGRFTDTQYFGPGTRLTVL.

This chain links TRBV29-1 with TRBJ1-1; perhaps TRBD1 as D (6 bases). The CDR3 totals 15 residues. CDR1 and CDR2 (germline): SQVTM, ANQGSEA. The V end lost 4 bases, the J end lost 1 base, and 16 bases lay between the germline ends. CDR3 DNA sequence: TGCAGCGTTGCCGGGACACTTAGGGGGAACACTGAAGCTTTCTTT. Translated: CSVAGTLRGNTEAFF. Based on the CDR3 plus reference TRBV29-1 and TRBJ1-1, the full variable domain is SAVISQKPSRDICQRGTSLTIQCQVDSQVTMMFWYRQQPGQSLTLIATANQGSEATYESGFVIDKFPISRPNLTFSTLTVSNMSPEDSSIYLCSVAGTLRGNTEAFFGQGTRLTVV.

With regard to this clone: The sample holds other DNA sequences that translate to the same CDR3. The chain couples TRBV18 to TRBJ1-2, with 8 bases aligning to TRBD1. Germline trimming cut 3 bases from V and 3 bases from J; bases unmatched to any gene: 0. Germline V gene lookup returns CDR1 KGHSH and CDR2 LQKENI. The CDR3 has 13 amino acids. The CDR3 sequence is CASSPDRDYGYTF. The DNA of the CDR3 is TGTGCCAGCTCACCGGACAGGGACTATGGCTACACCTTC.

The J gene is TRBJ1-1, the V gene TRBV7-9; no clear D. The germline V and J ends were trimmed by 1 base and 1 base, with 7 bases remaining between them. The CDR3 has 14 amino acids. Germline V CDR1 and CDR2: SEHNR, FQNEAQ (reference sequence). The CDR3 loop reads CASSLVAANTEAFF. The CDR3, as DNA: TGTGCCAGCAGCTTAGTGGCGGCGAACACTGAAGCTTTCTTT. Full variable domain (outside the CDR3, taken from reference TRBV7-9 and TRBJ1-1): DTGVSQNPRHKITKRGQNVTFRCDPISEHNRLYWYRQTLGQGPEFLTYFQNEAQLEKSRLLSDRFSAERPKGSFSTLEIQRTEQGDSAMYLCASSLVAANTEAFFGQGTRLTVV.

This clone appeared a few times. The chain joins TRBV19 to TRBJ2-3; TRBD2 might be the D (7 bases). The CDR3 is 15 amino acids. V was trimmed by 9 bases and J by 3 bases, leaving 19 bases between them. Germline CDR1 LNHDA, CDR2 SQIVND (reference sequence). This CDR3 is CASNDAGGATDTQYF. DNA of the CDR3: TGTGCCAGCAATGACGCTGGGGGGGCAACAGATACGCAGTATTTT.

This rearrangement joins TRBV7-2 to TRBJ2-7; 15 bases match TRBD2. With V trimmed by 5 bases and J by 6 bases, 8 bases remained unmatched. This CDR3 contains 16 residues. Germline loops: CDR1 SGHTA, CDR2 FQGNSA. CDR3 sequence: CASSAGLAGGYGEQYF. CDR3 DNA: TGTGCCAGCAGCGCCGGACTAGCGGGGGGGTACGGCGAGCAGTACTTC.